Presented here are 3 T cell receptor beta chains from one specimen sequenced in a study of CD8+ T cells in alopecia areata. This sample's treatment: oral pan-JAK inhibitor, 5-10 mg twice daily. Extraction of RNA preceded its reverse transcription into cDNA, which served as the sequencing template. The repertoire was sequenced with immunoSEQ multiplex PCR; TCRdb's copy has only in-frame clones and lacks some. The sample holds some 170,000 clones; approximately 52% are singletons and the top ten take 16%. Sequencing was performed on CD4+ T cells sorted from blood, taken at roughly week 55, from a patient treated with tofacitinib. These receptors originate from a human donor with alopecia areata.

This clone was detected only a few times. This rearrangement joins TRBV18 to TRBJ1-3; D is uncertain. The ends were cut back, 1 base at V and 0 bases at J, with 10 bases in the middle. Germline CDR1 KGHSH, CDR2 LQKENI. CDR3 size: 16 residues. The CDR3 DNA is TGTGCCAGCTCACCACTGCCGGACGTCTCTGGAAACACCATATATTTT. It yields the protein CASSPLPDVSGNTIYF.

This clone was seen only once. The V and J genes are TRBV7-2 and TRBJ2-1, with 8 nucleotides matching TRBD2. This CDR3 is built from 12 residues. With 5 bases clipped from V and 10 bases from J, the junction kept 4 bases outside the gene matches. Germline CDR1 SGHTA, CDR2 FQGNSA. The DNA of the CDR3 is TGTGCCAGCAGCCCCGGGGGGGCAGAGCAGTTCTTC. It codes for CASSPGGAEQFF.

This clone was recorded a few times. The chain recombines TRBV7-9 with TRBJ1-6; maybe TRBD1 (6 bases). The germline CDR1 and CDR2 sequences are SEHNR and FQNEAQ (reference sequence). The CDR3 has 13 residues. Trimming left V 1 base short and J 8 bases short, with 6 bases between. The CDR3 nucleotides are TGTGCCAGCAGCTTAGACAGGGATTCACCCCTCCACTTT. Its protein is CASSLDRDSPLHF.